The rows below give T cell receptor beta chains drawn from one sample of a study of blood T cell repertoires in COVID-19. Sequencing was performed with immunoSEQ multiplex PCR; in TCRdb, only in-frame clones are kept and a portion is missing. The table shows 200,000 to 250,000 clones, with about 90% occurring only once. Sequencing was carried out using PBMCs or T cells enriched from blood (not recorded which). These receptors originate from a man younger than 40 who had recovered from COVID-19. Each CDR3 is given with its conserved first and last residue. D genes are given only for firm matches. Size values are once, few and many counts, or a class for expanded clones, and some rows have none.

V	size	D	J	length	CDR3	DNA
TRBV18	-	TRBD1	TRBJ2-7	13	CASSLGQAHEQYF	TGTGCCAGCTCACTAGGACAGGCCCACGAGCAGTACTTC
TRBV5-4	-	-	TRBJ2-7	13	CASSLKHTYEQYF	TGTGCCAGCAGCTTAAAACATACCTACGAGCAGTACTTC
TRBV19	few	TRBD2	TRBJ2-7	15	CASSMASGRTYEQYF	TGTGCCAGTAGTATGGCCAGCGGGAGGACCTACGAGCAGTACTTC
TRBV15	-	TRBD1	TRBJ1-4	14	CATGGDRTNEKLFF	TGTGCCACCGGAGGGGACAGAACTAATGAAAAACTGTTTTTT
TRBV7-9	-	-	TRBJ2-3	14	CASFRGGGTDTQYF	TGTGCCAGCTTTCGAGGGGGGGGCACAGATACGCAGTATTTT
TRBV10-3	-	TRBD2	TRBJ2-1	15	CAISESGDSYNEQFF	TGTGCCATCAGTGAAAGCGGGGACTCCTACAATGAGCAGTTCTTC
TRBV15	-	-	TRBJ1-4	14	CATSSRGIHEKLFF	TGTGCCACCAGCAGTCGGGGGATCCATGAAAAACTGTTTTTT
TRBV29-1	-	TRBD2	TRBJ2-3	16	CSVAISSGGVTDTQYF	TGCAGCGTTGCAATTTCTAGCGGGGGGGTCACAGATACGCAGTATTTT
TRBV12-3/TRBV12-4	-	-	TRBJ2-7	10	CASIGREQYF	TGTGCCAGCATTGGCCGCGAGCAGTACTTC
TRBV30	few	-	TRBJ1-1	12	CAWSHWNTEAFF	TGTGCCTGGAGTCATTGGAACACTGAAGCTTTCTTT
TRBV9	-	TRBD1	TRBJ2-3	14	CASSVVGGADTQYF	TGTGCCAGCAGCGTAGTAGGGGGCGCTGATACGCAGTATTTT
TRBV20-1	-	TRBD1	TRBJ2-7	13	CSASVGPGQGNYF	TGCAGTGCTAGTGTTGGACCGGGACAGGGCAATTACTTC
TRBV5-1	-	-	TRBJ2-2	16	CASSLEGAGSTGELFF	TGCGCCAGCAGCTTGGAAGGAGCGGGTTCCACCGGGGAGCTGTTTTTT
TRBV9	-	TRBD2	TRBJ2-1	17	CASSVGVAGGSYNEQFF	TGTGCCAGCAGCGTAGGGGTCGCGGGAGGTTCCTACAATGAGCAGTTCTTC
TRBV6-5	once	-	TRBJ1-5	15	CASSPYRQSNQPQHF	TGTGCCAGCAGTCCCTACCGACAGAGCAATCAGCCCCAGCATTTT
TRBV18	-	TRBD1	TRBJ2-6	17	CASSPGQGGSGANVLTF	TGTGCCAGCTCACCAGGACAGGGGGGCTCTGGGGCCAACGTCCTGACTTTC
TRBV2	-	-	TRBJ1-2	14	CASFEDSVNYGYTF	TGTGCCAGCTTCGAGGACAGTGTTAACTATGGCTACACCTTC
TRBV19	-	-	TRBJ2-3	15	CARPKAIPSTDTQYF	TGTGCCAGACCGAAAGCGATACCAAGCACAGATACGCAGTATTTT
TRBV24-1	-	-	TRBJ2-6	16	CATSDPGGFGANVLTF	TGTGCCACCAGTGATCCCGGAGGGTTTGGGGCCAACGTCCTGACTTTC
TRBV7-9	-	-	TRBJ2-5	17	CASSLVRRVSVQETQYF	TGTGCCAGCAGCTTAGTCCGCCGAGTGTCGGTACAAGAGACCCAGTACTTC
TRBV6-5	-	TRBD1	TRBJ1-5	15	CASRAGTGFWQPQHF	TGTGCCAGCAGAGCCGGGACAGGGTTTTGGCAGCCCCAGCATTTT
TRBV7-8	-	-	TRBJ2-5	13	CASSPLNRETQYF	TGTGCCAGCAGCCCCCTCAACAGAGAGACCCAGTACTTC
TRBV7-7	-	-	TRBJ2-5	20	CASSSARTGKVVAGVETQYF	TGTGCTAGCAGCTCGGCCCGGACAGGGAAGGTGGTAGCGGGAGTTGAGACCCAGTACTTC
TRBV27	-	TRBD2	TRBJ2-7	15	CASSSEPGLALEQYF	TGTGCCAGCAGTTCCGAGCCGGGACTAGCTCTCGAGCAGTACTTC
TRBV6-2/TRBV6-3	-	TRBD2	TRBJ2-1	18	CASSYPRRRGGQFGEQFF	TGTGCCAGCAGTTACCCGCGTAGGCGGGGGGGCCAATTCGGTGAGCAGTTCTTC
TRBV7-2	once	TRBD2	TRBJ2-4	15	CASSPRTSGGGIQYF	TGTGCCAGCAGCCCTCGGACTAGCGGGGGGGGCATTCAGTACTTC
TRBV7-2	-	-	TRBJ2-2	16	CASSPPGRVASGELFF	TGTGCCAGCAGCCCACCGGGAAGGGTAGCATCGGGGGAGCTGTTTTTT
TRBV6-5	-	-	TRBJ1-6	15	CASTRGGPQNSPLHF	TGTGCCAGCACTCGAGGGGGACCTCAGAATTCACCCCTCCACTTT
TRBV18	once	TRBD1	TRBJ1-2	16	CASSPTGGRENYGYTF	TGTGCCAGCTCACCGACAGGGGGCAGAGAAAACTATGGCTACACCTTC
TRBV28	-	TRBD2	TRBJ2-1	14	CASEPTSVTNEQFF	TGTGCCAGCGAACCGACTAGCGTGACAAATGAGCAGTTCTTC
TRBV24-1	-	TRBD1	TRBJ1-2	13	CAIQDRAAYGYTF	TGTGCCATCCAAGACAGGGCTGCCTATGGCTACACCTTC
TRBV19	once	-	TRBJ2-7	14	CASSFPGASYEQYF	TGTGCCAGTAGTTTCCCAGGGGCCTCCTACGAGCAGTACTTC
TRBV5-1	-	-	TRBJ2-7	13	CASSLMEPYEQYF	TGCGCCAGCAGCTTGATGGAGCCCTACGAGCAGTACTTC
TRBV19	-	-	TRBJ1-5	15	CASSLGGGSNQPQHF	TGTGCCAGTAGTTTAGGGGGGGGGAGCAATCAGCCCCAGCATTTT
TRBV10-3	-	-	TRBJ2-2	16	CAISAPWTRNTGELFF	TGTGCCATCAGTGCTCCCTGGACAAGAAACACCGGGGAGCTGTTTTTT
TRBV5-1	-	-	TRBJ2-4	15	CASSETPGEGNIQYF	TGCGCCAGCAGTGAGACCCCAGGGGAGGGAAACATTCAGTACTTC
TRBV28	-	TRBD1	TRBJ1-5	14	CASSSTGVGQPQHF	TGTGCCAGCAGTTCTACAGGGGTGGGTCAGCCCCAGCATTTT
TRBV25-1	-	-	TRBJ2-3	16	CASSEGQAGALNTQYF	TGTGCCAGCAGTGAAGGGCAGGCAGGGGCTTTGAATACGCAGTATTTT
TRBV11-2	-	TRBD1	TRBJ2-3	12	CASSSQGDTQYF	TGTGCCAGCAGCTCACAGGGGGATACGCAGTATTTT
TRBV28	-	-	TRBJ2-7	14	CASSNGQPPYEQYF	TGTGCCAGCAGTAACGGACAGCCCCCCTACGAGCAGTACTTC
TRBV2	-	TRBD1	TRBJ1-6	16	CASSRKPGQLNSPLHF	TGTGCCAGCAGTCGTAAACCGGGACAGCTAAATTCACCCCTCCACTTT
TRBV4-3	-	-	TRBJ1-2	14	CASSQESGDYGYTF	TGCGCCAGCAGCCAAGAATCCGGGGACTATGGCTACACCTTC
TRBV28	-	-	TRBJ2-1	16	CASRAQGSSSYNEQFF	TGTGCCAGCAGGGCTCAGGGGTCAAGCTCCTACAATGAGCAGTTCTTC
TRBV10-3	-	TRBD1	TRBJ1-5	13	CAISGTGDQPQHF	TGTGCCATCAGCGGGACAGGGGATCAGCCCCAGCATTTT
TRBV5-6	-	-	TRBJ1-2	12	CASSLGGLGYTF	TGTGCCAGCAGCTTGGGGGGGCTAGGCTACACCTTC
TRBV19	-	TRBD1	TRBJ2-7	15	CASSLPLGQGSEQYF	TGTGCCAGTAGCCTTCCGTTGGGACAGGGTTCCGAGCAGTACTTC